The T cell receptor beta chain under discussion was sequenced for a study of blood T cell repertoires in COVID-19. Study information: COVID-19 samples, acute and convalescent, were from the United States, Italy and Spain.

Trimming cost V 0 bases and J 5 bases; bases outside gene matches: 7. Germline lookup yields CDR1 LGHNA and CDR2 YSLEER. CDR3 length: 15 amino acids. Profiled with immunoSEQ multiplex PCR; TCRdb holds only in-frame clones, not every one. Of tens of thousands of clones in the sample, 91% were seen once. The chain has TRBV4-3 and TRBJ2-7; 7 bases fit TRBD1. The clonotype was recovered from a man in his forties or fifties with active COVID-19. The sequenced material came from peripheral blood. CDR3 DNA sequence: TGCGCCAGCAGCCAAGACGACAGGGCTTCCCACGAGCAGTACTTC. It yields the protein CASSQDDRASHEQYF.